This TCR beta chain was identified in a study of blood T cell repertoires in COVID-19. Per the original data handling: Reference gene primer amplification yielded estimated nucleated cell counts. This table comes from immunoSEQ multiplex PCR, and its TCRdb copy is limited to in-frame clones, with some not included. The V and J calls and clone size are taken from that table; D and trimming were inferred from the DNA. Among 65,000 to 90,000 clones listed, 89% were seen once. After removal of 1 base from V and 7 bases from J, the junction contained 4 bases not matched to a gene. The CDR3 has 14 amino acids. Germline-derived CDR1 and CDR2 are SNHLY and FYNNEI.

The material sequenced was peripheral blood. This sequence was found in a man in his fifties or sixties with acute or convalescent COVID-19. The V call is TRBV2, the J call TRBJ2-4; 7 positions match TRBD2. The CDR3 DNA reads TGTGCCAGCAGTGAAGGGGGAGGGTTCAACATTCAGTACTTC. Protein product: CASSEGGGFNIQYF.